The entry below describes one TCR beta chain. The read terminates 3 residues before the CDR3 end, so the remaining end is supplied by the germline J gene. The protocol was immunoSEQ multiplex PCR, while the TCRdb copy is restricted to in-frame clones and leaves out a portion. The sample table includes tens of thousands of clones. The entry originates in a study of T cells in women clearing cervical HPV infection. V trimming: 0 bases; J trimming: 4 bases; junction bases outside the gene matches: 7. The V gene's germline CDR1 is LGHNA and CDR2 YNFKEQ. The CDR3 has 16 residues. All donors had a single incident cervical HPV16 infection, not prevalent.

This sequence originates from a woman aged 18-70 years with a cervical HPV16 infection that either progressed to CIN3+ or cleared (not recorded which). This sequence joins TRBV4-2 and TRBJ2-5, with 8 bases aligning to TRBD2. Material: blood buffy coat. CDR3 bases read: TGTGCCAGCAGCCAAGATCCCAGCGGGGGTTCAGAGACC. Translated, it gives CASSQDPSGGSET. The CDR3 reads in full as CASSQDPSGGSETQYF.